This TCR beta chain emerged from a study of CD8 T cells in ankylosing spondylitis. The study's findings and limits: Some of these motif variants have turned up before, in reports on reactive arthritis synovial fluid and blood.

Trimming at V came to 4 bases and at J to 1 base, leaving 7 bases not matched to a gene. Germline CDR1 SGHDT, CDR2 YYEEEE. There are 15 residues in the CDR3. Quantitative barcoded 5'-RACE was used to prepare TCR beta libraries. TCRdb fed the 5' RACE reads into MiXCR, producing one record per CDR3 protein. The data show just over 300,000 distinct CDR3 sequences, less than 25% seen once. This clonotype has just a few counts. Its antigen is unknown. The sequenced sample was blood, either unsorted or a sorted T cell fraction (not recorded which). The receptor was derived from a female donor with ankylosing spondylitis or in good health (not recorded which). The chain employs TRBV5-6 and TRBJ1-1, with 7 positions matching TRBD1. CDR3 nucleotide sequence: TGTGCCAGCAGCCTACTGGGACAGCCGAACACTGAAGCTTTCTTT. Its translation: CASSLLGQPNTEAFF.